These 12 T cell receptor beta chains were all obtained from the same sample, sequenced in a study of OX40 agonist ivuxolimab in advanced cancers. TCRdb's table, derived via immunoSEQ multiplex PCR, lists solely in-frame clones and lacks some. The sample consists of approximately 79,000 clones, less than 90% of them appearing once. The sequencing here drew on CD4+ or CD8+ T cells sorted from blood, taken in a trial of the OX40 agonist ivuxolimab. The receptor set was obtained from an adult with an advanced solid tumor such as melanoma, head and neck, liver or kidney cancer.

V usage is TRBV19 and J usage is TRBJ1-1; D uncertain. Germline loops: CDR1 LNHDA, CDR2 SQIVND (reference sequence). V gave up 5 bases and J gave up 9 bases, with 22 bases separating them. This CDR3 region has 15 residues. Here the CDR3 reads CASSPTQTSSRQAFF. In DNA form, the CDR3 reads TGTGCCAGTAGTCCTACCCAAACATCGTCTCGGCAAGCTTTCTTT.

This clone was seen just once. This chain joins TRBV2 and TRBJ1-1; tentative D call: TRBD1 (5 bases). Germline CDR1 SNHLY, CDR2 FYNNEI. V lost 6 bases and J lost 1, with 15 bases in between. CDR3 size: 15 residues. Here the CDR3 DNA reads TGTGCCAGCAGACCTTTCCAGGGTCGGAACACTGAAGCTTTCTTT. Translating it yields CASRPFQGRNTEAFF. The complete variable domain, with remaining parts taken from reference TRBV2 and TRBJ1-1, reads EPEVTQTPSHQVTQMGQEVILRCVPISNHLYFYWYRQILGQKVEFLVSFYNNEISEKSEIFDDQFSVERPDGSNFTLKIRSTKLEDSAMYFCASRPFQGRNTEAFFGQGTRLTVV.

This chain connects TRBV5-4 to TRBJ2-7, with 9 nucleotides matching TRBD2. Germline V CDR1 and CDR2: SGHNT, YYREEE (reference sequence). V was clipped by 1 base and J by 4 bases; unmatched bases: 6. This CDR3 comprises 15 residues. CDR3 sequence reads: CASSLFASGVYEQYF. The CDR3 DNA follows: TGTGCCAGCAGCTTGTTCGCTAGCGGGGTGTACGAGCAGTACTTC.

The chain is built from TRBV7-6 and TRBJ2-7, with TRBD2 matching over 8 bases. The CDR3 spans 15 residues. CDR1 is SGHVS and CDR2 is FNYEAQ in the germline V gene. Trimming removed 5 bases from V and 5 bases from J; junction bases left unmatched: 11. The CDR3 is CASSLLSGSGDEQYF. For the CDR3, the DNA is TGTGCCAGCAGCCTCCTGAGCGGGAGTGGGGACGAGCAGTACTTC.

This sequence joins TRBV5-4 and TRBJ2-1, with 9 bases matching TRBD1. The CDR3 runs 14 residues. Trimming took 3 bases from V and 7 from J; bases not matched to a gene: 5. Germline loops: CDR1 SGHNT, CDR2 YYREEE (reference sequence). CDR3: CASSWGTGPNEQFF. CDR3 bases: TGTGCCAGCAGCTGGGGGACAGGGCCTAATGAGCAGTTCTTC. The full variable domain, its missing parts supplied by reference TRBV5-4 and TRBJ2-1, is ETGVTQSPTHLIKTRGQQVTLRCSSQSGHNTVSWYQQALGQGPQFIFQYYREEENGRGNFPPRFSGLQFPNYSSELNVNALELDDSALYLCASSWGTGPNEQFFGPGTRLTVL.

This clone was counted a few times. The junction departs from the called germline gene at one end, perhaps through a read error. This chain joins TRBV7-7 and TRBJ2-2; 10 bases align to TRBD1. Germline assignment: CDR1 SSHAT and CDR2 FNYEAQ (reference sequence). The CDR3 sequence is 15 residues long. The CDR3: CASSWGTGESGELFF. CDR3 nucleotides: TGTGCTAGCAGCTGGGGGACAGGGGAGTCCGGGGAGCTGTTTTTT.

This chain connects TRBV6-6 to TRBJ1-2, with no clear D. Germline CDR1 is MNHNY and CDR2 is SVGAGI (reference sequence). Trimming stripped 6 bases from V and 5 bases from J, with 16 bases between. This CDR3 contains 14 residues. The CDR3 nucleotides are TGTGCCAGCAGATCTCAGCGCTACGGGTATGGCTACACCTTC. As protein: CASRSQRYGYGYTF.

CDR3 loop: CASSSPGGTGELFF. The CDR3 region has the DNA TGTGCCAGCAGTTCCCCGGGGGGCACCGGGGAGCTGTTTTTT. The gene calls are TRBV6-5 and TRBJ2-2, with 7 nucleotides matching TRBD2. Germline-derived CDR1 and CDR2 are MNHEY and SVGAGI. The V and J ends lost 4 bases and 4 bases, in that order; junction bases with no gene match: 3. This CDR3 is 14 amino acids long.

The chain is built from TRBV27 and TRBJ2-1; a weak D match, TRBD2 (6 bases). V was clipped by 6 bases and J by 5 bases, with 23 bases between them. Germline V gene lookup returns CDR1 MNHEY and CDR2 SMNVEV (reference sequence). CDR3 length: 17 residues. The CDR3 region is CASSPLRLRDSHNEQFF. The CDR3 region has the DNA TGTGCCAGCAGCCCCCTCCGCCTCCGGGACTCGCACAATGAGCAGTTCTTC.

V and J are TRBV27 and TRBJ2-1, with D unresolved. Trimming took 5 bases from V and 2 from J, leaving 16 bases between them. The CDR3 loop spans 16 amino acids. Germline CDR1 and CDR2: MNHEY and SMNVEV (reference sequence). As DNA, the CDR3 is TGTGCCAGCAGTCGCAACCCTTCGGTTACCTACAATGAGCAGTTCTTC. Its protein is CASSRNPSVTYNEQFF.

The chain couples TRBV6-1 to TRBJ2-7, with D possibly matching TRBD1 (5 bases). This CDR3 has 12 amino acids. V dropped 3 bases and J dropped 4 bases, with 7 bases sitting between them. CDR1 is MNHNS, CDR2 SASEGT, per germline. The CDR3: CASSEGRYEQYF. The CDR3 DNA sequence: TGTGCCAGCAGTGAGGGGCGATACGAGCAGTACTTC.

The CDR3 nucleotides are TGTGCCAGCAGCCGAGGACTAGCGGGCACAGATACGCAGTATTTT. Translation gives CASSRGLAGTDTQYF. The chain uses TRBV11-2 and TRBJ2-3, with 10 bases matching TRBD2. Per the germline V gene, CDR1 is SGHAT and CDR2 is FQNNGV. The CDR3 is made up of 15 amino acids. J was trimmed by 1 base and V by 5 bases; bases with no gene match: 3.